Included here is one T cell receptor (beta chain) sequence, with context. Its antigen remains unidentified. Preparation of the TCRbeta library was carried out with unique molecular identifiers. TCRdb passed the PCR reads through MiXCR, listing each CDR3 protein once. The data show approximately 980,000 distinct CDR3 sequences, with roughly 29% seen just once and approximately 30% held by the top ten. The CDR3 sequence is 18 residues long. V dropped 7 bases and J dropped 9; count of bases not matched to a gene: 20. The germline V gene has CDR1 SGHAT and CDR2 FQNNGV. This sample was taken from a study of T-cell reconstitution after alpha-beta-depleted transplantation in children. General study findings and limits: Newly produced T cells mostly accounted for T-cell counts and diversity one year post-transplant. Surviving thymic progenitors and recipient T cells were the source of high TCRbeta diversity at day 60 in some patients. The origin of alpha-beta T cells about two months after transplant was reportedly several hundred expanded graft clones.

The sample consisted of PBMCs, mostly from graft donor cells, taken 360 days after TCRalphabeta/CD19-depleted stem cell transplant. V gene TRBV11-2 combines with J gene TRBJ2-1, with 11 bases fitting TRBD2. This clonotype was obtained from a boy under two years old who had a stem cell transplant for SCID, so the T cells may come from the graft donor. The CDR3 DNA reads TGTGCCAGCACCCCACCGGAACTAGCGGGGGTTCTTAGGGGTGAGCAGTTCTTC. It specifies CASTPPELAGVLRGEQFF. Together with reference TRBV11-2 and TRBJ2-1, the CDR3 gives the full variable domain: EAGVAQSPRYKIIEKRQSVAFWCNPISGHATLYWYQQILGQGPKLLIQFQNNGVVDDSQLPKDRFSAERLKGVDSTLKIQPAKLEDSAVYLCASTPPELAGVLRGEQFFGPGTRLTVL.